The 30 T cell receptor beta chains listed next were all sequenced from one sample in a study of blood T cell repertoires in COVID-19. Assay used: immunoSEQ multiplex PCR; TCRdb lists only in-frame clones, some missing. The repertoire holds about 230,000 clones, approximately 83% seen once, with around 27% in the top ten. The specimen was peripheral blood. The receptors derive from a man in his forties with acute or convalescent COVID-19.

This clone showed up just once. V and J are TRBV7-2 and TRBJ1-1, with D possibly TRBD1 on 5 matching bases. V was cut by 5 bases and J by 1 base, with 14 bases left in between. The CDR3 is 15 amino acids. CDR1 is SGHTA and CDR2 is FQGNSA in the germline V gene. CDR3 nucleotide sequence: TGTGCCAGCAGCCTGTTAGACAGCCCGAACACTGAAGCTTTCTTT. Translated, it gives CASSLLDSPNTEAFF.

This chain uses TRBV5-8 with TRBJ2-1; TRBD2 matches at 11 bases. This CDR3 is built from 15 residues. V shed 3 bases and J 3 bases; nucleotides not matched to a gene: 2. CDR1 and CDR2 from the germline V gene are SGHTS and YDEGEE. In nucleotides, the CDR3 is TGTGCCAGCAGCTCTACTAGCGGGGGCTACAATGAGCAGTTCTTC. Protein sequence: CASSSTSGGYNEQFF.

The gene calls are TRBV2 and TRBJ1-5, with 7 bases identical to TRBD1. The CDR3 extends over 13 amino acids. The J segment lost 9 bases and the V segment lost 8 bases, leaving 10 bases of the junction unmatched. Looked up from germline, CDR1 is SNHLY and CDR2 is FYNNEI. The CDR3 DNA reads TGTGCCAGCGTGGAGGGGGCGCTGGGGCCCCAGCATTTT. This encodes CASVEGALGPQHF.

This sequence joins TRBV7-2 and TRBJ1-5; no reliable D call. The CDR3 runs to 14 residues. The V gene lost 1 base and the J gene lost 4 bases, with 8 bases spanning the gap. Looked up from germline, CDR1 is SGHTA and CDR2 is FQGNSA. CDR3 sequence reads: CASSLGPRNQPQHF. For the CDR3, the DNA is TGTGCCAGCAGCTTAGGGCCACGTAATCAGCCCCAGCATTTT.

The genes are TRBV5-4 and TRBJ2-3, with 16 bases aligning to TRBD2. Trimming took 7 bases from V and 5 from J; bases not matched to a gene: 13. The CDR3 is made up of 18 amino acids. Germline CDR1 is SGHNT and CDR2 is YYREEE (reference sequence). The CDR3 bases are TGTGCCAGCCAGGGACAGGGGACTAGCGGGAGGGCGTTAGATACGCAGTATTTT. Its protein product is CASQGQGTSGRALDTQYF.

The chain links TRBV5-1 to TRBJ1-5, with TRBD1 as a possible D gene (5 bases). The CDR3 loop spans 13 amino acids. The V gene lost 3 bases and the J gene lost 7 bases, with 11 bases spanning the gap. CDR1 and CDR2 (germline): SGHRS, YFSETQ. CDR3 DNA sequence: TGCGCCAGCAGCTCCCTCGGGGGGCAGCCCCAGCATTTT. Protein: CASSSLGGQPQHF.

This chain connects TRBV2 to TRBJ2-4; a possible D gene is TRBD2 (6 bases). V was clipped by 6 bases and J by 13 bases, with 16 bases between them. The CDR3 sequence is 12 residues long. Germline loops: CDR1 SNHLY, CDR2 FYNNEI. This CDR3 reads CASRPDIAAQYF. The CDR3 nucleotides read TGTGCCAGCAGACCCGATATAGCGGCCCAGTACTTC.

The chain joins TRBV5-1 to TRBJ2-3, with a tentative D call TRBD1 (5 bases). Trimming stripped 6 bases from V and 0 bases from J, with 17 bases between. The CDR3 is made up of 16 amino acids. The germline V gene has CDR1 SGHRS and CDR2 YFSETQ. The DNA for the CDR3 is TGCGCCAGCACCAAGGGGCCAGGACGAAGCACAGATACGCAGTATTTT. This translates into CASTKGPGRSTDTQYF.

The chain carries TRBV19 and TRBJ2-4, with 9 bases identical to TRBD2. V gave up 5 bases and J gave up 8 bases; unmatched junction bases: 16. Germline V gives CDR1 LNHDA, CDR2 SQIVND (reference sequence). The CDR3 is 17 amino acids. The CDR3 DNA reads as TGTGCCAGTAGTGCGGGGCGGCTAGCGGGGTTAGGTCACATTCAGTACTTC. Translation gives CASSAGRLAGLGHIQYF.

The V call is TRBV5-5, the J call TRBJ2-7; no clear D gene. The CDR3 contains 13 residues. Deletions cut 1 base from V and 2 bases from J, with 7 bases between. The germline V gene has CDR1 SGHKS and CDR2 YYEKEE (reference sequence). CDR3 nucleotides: TGTGCCAGCAGCTTGCGAGAAGCCTACGAGCAGTACTTC. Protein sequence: CASSLREAYEQYF.

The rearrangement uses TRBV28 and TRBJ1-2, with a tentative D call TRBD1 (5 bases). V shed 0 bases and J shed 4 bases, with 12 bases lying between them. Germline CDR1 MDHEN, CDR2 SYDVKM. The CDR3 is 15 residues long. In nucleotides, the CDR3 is TGTGCCAGCAGTTTATGGGCAGGGCCCTTCTATGGCTACACCTTC. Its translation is CASSLWAGPFYGYTF.

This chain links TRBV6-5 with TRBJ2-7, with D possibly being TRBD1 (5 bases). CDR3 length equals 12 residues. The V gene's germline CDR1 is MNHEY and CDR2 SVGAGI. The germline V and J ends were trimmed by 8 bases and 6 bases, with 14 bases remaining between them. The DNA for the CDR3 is TGTGCCAGCGCCCGAGCCCAGGGCGAGCAGTACTTC. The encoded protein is CASARAQGEQYF.

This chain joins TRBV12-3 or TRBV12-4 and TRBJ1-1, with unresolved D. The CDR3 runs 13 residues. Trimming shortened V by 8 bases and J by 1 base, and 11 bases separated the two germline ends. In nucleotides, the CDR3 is TGTGCCAGCTCAGGCAGCAAGAACACTGAAGCTTTCTTT. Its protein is CASSGSKNTEAFF.

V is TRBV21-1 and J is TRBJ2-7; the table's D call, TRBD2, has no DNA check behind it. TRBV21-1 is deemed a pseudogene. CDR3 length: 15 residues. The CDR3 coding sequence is TGTGCCAGCAGCGAAGAGCGGGATCTGTCCTACGAGCAGTACTTC. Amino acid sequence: CASSEERDLSYEQYF.

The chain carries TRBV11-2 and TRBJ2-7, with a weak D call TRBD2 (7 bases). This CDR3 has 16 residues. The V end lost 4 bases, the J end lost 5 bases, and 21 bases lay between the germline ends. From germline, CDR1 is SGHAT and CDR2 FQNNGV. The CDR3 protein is CASSSFRGGSSNEQYF. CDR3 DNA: TGTGCCAGCAGCTCCTTCAGGGGCGGGAGCAGCAACGAGCAGTACTTC. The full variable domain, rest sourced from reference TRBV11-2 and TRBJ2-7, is EAGVAQSPRYKIIEKRQSVAFWCNPISGHATLYWYQQILGQGPKLLIQFQNNGVVDDSQLPKDRFSAERLKGVDSTLKIQPAKLEDSAVYLCASSSFRGGSSNEQYFGPGTRLTVT.

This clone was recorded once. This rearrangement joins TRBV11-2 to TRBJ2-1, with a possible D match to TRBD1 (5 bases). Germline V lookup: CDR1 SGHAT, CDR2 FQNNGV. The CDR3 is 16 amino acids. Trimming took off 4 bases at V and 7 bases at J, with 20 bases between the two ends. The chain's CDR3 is CASSSVRGSALNEQFF. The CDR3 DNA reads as TGTGCCAGCAGCTCTGTAAGGGGCTCAGCCCTAAATGAGCAGTTCTTC.

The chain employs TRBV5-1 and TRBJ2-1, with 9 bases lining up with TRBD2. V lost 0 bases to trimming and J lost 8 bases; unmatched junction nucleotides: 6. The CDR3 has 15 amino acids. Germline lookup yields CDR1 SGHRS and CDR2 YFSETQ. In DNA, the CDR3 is TGCGCCAGCAGCTTGGAGGCTAGCGGGATCGATGAGCAGTTCTTC. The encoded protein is CASSLEASGIDEQFF.

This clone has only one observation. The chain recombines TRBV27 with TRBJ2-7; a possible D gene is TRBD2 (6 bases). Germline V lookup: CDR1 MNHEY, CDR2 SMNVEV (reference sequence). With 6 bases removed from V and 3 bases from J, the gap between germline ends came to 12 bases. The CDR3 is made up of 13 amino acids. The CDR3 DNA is TGTGCCAGCAGACGGCGGGACGGCTACGAGCAGTACTTC. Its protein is CASRRRDGYEQYF.

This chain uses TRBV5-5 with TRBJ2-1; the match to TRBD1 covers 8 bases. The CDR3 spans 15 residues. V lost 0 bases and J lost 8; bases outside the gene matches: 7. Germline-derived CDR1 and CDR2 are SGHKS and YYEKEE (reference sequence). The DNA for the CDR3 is TGTGCCAGCAGCTTGGGACAGGGGATTCGGGATGAGCAGTTCTTC. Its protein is CASSLGQGIRDEQFF.

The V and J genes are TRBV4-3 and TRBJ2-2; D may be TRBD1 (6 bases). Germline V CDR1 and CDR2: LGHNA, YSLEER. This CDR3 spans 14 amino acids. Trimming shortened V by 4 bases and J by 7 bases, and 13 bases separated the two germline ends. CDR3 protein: CASSPGTQDGELFF. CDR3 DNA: TGCGCCAGCAGCCCGGGGACACAGGACGGGGAGCTGTTTTTT.

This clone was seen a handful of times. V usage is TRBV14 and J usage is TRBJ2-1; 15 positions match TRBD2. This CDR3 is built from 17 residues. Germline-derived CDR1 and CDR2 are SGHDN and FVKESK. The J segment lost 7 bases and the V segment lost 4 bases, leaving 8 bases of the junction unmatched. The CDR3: CASSRTLGLAGGNEQFF. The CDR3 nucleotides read TGTGCCAGCAGCCGGACTTTGGGACTAGCGGGAGGTAATGAGCAGTTCTTC.

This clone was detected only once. This chain's CDR3 is CASSFSVWGLTGNTIYF. The CDR3 nucleotides read TGTGCCAGCAGTTTTAGTGTGTGGGGGCTTACTGGAAACACCATATATTTT. This chain links TRBV28 with TRBJ1-3; a possible D gene is TRBD1 (6 bases). The CDR3 spans 17 residues. Per the germline V gene, CDR1 is MDHEN and CDR2 is SYDVKM. V was trimmed by 3 bases and J by 2 bases, leaving 17 bases between them.

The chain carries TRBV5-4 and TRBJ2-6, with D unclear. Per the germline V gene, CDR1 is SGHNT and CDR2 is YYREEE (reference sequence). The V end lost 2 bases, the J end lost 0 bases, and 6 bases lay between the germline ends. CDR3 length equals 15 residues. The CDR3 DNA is TGTGCCAGCAGCTTTATGTTCTCTGGGGCCAACGTCCTGACTTTC. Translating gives CASSFMFSGANVLTF.

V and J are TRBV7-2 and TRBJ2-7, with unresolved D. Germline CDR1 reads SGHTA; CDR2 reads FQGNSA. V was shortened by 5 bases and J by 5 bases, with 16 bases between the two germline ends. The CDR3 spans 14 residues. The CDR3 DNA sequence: TGTGCCAGCAGCCCACGGTACTACAACAACGAGCAGTACTTC. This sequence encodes CASSPRYYNNEQYF.

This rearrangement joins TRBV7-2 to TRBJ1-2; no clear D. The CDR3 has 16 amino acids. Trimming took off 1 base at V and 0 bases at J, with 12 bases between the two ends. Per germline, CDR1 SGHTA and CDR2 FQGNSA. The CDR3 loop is CASSLDGSGSNYGYTF. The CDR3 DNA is TGTGCCAGCAGCTTAGATGGTTCGGGTTCTAACTATGGCTACACCTTC.

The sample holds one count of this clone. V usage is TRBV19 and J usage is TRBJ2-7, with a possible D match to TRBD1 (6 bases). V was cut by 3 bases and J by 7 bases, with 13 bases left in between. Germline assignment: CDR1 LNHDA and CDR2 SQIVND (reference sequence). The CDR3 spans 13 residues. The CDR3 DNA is TGTGCCAGTAGTATTGGGGGCATCCGGGAGCAGTACTTC. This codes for CASSIGGIREQYF.

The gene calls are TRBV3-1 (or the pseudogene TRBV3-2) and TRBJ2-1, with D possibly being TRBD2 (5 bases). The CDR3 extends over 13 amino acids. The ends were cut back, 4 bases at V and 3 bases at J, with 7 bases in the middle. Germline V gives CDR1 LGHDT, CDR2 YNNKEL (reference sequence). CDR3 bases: TGTGCCAGCAGCCTCCGGGACTACAATGAGCAGTTCTTC. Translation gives CASSLRDYNEQFF.

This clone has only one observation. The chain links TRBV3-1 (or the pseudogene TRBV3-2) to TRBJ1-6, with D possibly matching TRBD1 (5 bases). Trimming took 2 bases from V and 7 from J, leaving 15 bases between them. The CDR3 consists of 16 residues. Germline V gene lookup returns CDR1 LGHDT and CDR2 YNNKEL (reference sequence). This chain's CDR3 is CASSQMGGAGNSPLHF. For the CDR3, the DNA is TGTGCCAGCAGCCAAATGGGAGGGGCAGGGAATTCACCCCTCCACTTT.

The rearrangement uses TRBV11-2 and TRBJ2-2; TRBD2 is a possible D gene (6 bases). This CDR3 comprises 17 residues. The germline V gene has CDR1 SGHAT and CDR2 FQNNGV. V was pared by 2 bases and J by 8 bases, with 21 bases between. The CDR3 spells CASSLTGAGRSSGELFF. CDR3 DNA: TGTGCCAGCAGCTTAACTGGGGCGGGACGTTCGTCAGGGGAGCTGTTTTTT.

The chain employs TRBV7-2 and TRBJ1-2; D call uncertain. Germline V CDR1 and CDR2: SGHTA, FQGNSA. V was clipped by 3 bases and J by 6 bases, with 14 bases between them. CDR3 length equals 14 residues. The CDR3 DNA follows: TGTGCCAGCAGCTTCGCGAGAGGGAATGATGGCTACACCTTC. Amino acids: CASSFARGNDGYTF.